The rows below give T cell receptor beta chains drawn from one sample of a study of graft-versus-host responses after intestinal transplantation. Here immunoSEQ multiplex PCR was the method, and the copy in TCRdb shows in-frame clones only, minus some. The sample lists thousands of clones, around two thirds occurring once. Here the sequenced sample was ileum tissue, taken about 8 weeks after transplant. These receptors were obtained from a human patient who received an intestinal transplant, so some T cells may come from the graft donor. CDR3s include the opening cysteine and the closing phenylalanine or tryptophan. The D gene is left open where the match is weak. Clone size is shown for a subset of rows, as once, few, many or a class of expanded clone.

TRBD2 18 TRBJ2-5 TRBV7-9 NA TGTGCCAGCAGCTTTCCCGCCACGGTTGCGGGGGAGAGGGGGACCCAGTACTTC CASSFPATVAGERGTQYF
NA 14 TRBJ1-2 TRBV27 NA TGTGCCAGCAGTTTAAGCAGGACTAACTATGGCTACACCTTC CASSLSRTNYGYTF
NA 16 TRBJ1-1 TRBV28 NA TGTGCCAGCAGTTCCACGCGACATCCCAGCAACACTGAAGCTTTCTTT CASSSTRHPSNTEAFF
NA 15 TRBJ1-6 TRBV21-1 NA TGTGCCAGCAGCAAAGCCGGGACAGGGGATTCACCCCTCCACTTT CASSKAGTGDSPLHF
TRBD1 19 TRBJ2-5 TRBV5-6 NA TGTGCCAGCAGCTTGTGGTGGGGGGACAGGGTACTAAAGATCGAGACCCAGTACTTC CASSLWWGDRVLKIETQYF
TRBD1 15 TRBJ2-1 TRBV29-1 NA TGCAGCGTCGAGGGACAGCTTAGCTCCTACAATGAGCAGTTCTTC CSVEGQLSSYNEQFF
TRBD2 15 TRBJ2-1 TRBV28 NA TGTGCCAGCAGCCTTACTAGCGGGGGGGTCAATGAGCAGTTCTTC CASSLTSGGVNEQFF
NA 16 TRBJ2-6 TRBV12-2 NA TGTGCAAGTCGCTTGAGCGGGGACTCTGGGGCCAACGTCCTGACTTTC CASRLSGDSGANVLTF
NA 15 TRBJ2-1 TRBV6-5 NA TGTGCCAGCAGTTCCGGGGCGGGGCCCCACAATGAGCAGTTCTTC CASSSGAGPHNEQFF
TRBD1 16 TRBJ2-2 TRBV4-2 NA TGTGCCAGCAGCCAAGGCGACAGGGCGAACACCGGGGAGCTGTTTTTT CASSQGDRANTGELFF
NA 15 TRBJ1-4 TRBV6-1 few TGTGCCAGCAGTCTGATCAGGTCAACTAATGAAAAACTGTTTTTT CASSLIRSTNEKLFF
TRBD2 12 TRBJ2-1 TRBV7-2 medium-sized TGTGCCACCGGGACTACGTACAATGAGCAGTTCTTC CATGTTYNEQFF
NA 14 TRBJ1-2 TRBV2 NA TGTGACAGCAGGATCGATCGACAAAACTATGGCTACACCTTC CDSRIDRQNYGYTF
NA 15 TRBJ1-1 TRBV27 NA TGTGCCAGCAGTTTAGAATCTAGAGGGAACACTGAAGCTTTCTTT CASSLESRGNTEAFF
NA 14 TRBJ2-1 TRBV7-9 few TGTGCCAGCAGCCCAGTTCGGGGAACTGGTGAGCAGTTCTTC CASSPVRGTGEQFF
NA 11 TRBJ2-5 TRBV20-1 NA TGCAGTGCTAGTCCAAAAGAGACCCAGTACTTC CSASPKETQYF
NA 15 TRBJ1-2 TRBV18 NA TGTGCCAGCTCACCCGGACAGCGAAAATTCTATGGCTACACCTTC CASSPGQRKFYGYTF
TRBD1 14 TRBJ1-1 TRBV28 NA TGTGCCAGCAGTTTCCCGAGGACAGGGGGCGAAGCTTTCTTT CASSFPRTGGEAFF
NA 18 TRBJ2-4 TRBV11-2 NA TGTGCCAGCAGCTTAGAGTCGTGGAGCCTTATAGCCAAAAACATTCAGTACTTC CASSLESWSLIAKNIQYF
NA 18 TRBJ2-6 TRBV4-1 medium-sized TGCGCCAGCAGCCAAGAGACAGGTGCCTTATCTGGGGCCAACGTCCTGACTTTC CASSQETGALSGANVLTF
NA 14 TRBJ2-2 TRBV12-5 NA TGTGCTAGTGGTTACGGGACTCAGGGCGGGGAGCTGTTTTTT CASGYGTQGGELFF
TRBD2 16 TRBJ2-2 TRBV5-4 NA TGTGCCAGCAGCATAGGACTAGCGGGGGTTACCGGGGAGCTGTTTTTT CASSIGLAGVTGELFF
NA 11 TRBJ2-3 TRBV2 NA TGTGCCAGCAGTAGGGGTGATACGCAGTATTTT CASSRGDTQYF
TRBD2 16 TRBJ2-5 TRBV9 NA TGTGCCAGCAGCGTAGGTTTAGCGGGGATCCCCGGGGACCAGTACTTC CASSVGLAGIPGDQYF
TRBD1 18 TRBJ1-2 TRBV4-3 few TGCGCCAGCAGCCAAGAAGTTCTGTCCGGGACAGGAAACTATGGCTACACCTTC CASSQEVLSGTGNYGYTF
TRBD2 18 TRBJ2-5 TRBV9 NA TGTGCCAGCAGCGTAGCGGGGACTAGTTTGAGGTACCAAGAGACCCAGTACTTC CASSVAGTSLRYQETQYF
TRBD2 13 TRBJ2-3 TRBV4-3 once TGCGCCAGCAGCTACGGGGGGGCAGATACGCAGTATTTT CASSYGGADTQYF
NA 15 TRBJ1-1 TRBV2 NA TGTGCCAGCGGGCGAAGGTGGGGGGTTGTTACTGAAGCTTTCTTT CASGRRWGVVTEAFF
NA 12 TRBJ1-1 TRBV2 NA TGTGCCAGCAGGGTGGGTAAACTAGAAGCTTTCTTT CASRVGKLEAFF
NA 15 TRBJ1-1 TRBV7-2 NA TGTGCCAGCAGCTTATCGGGAGGAGGGAACACTGAAGCTTTCTTT CASSLSGGGNTEAFF
NA 15 TRBJ1-6 TRBV28 NA TGTGCCAGCAGTTTTACTACGAGCTATAATTCACCCCTCCACTTT CASSFTTSYNSPLHF
TRBD1 14 TRBJ1-5 TRBV27 NA TGTGCCAGCAGTCCCCGACAGGGTACTCAGCCCCAGCATTTT CASSPRQGTQPQHF
TRBD1 15 TRBJ2-2 TRBV7-3 NA TGTGCCAGCACCTGGGCAGGGGGTGTCCCCGGGGAGCTGTTTTTT CASTWAGGVPGELFF
TRBD2 15 TRBJ2-1 TRBV7-6 once TGTGCCAGCGCAAGCGGGGGGAGCTCCTACAATGAGCAGTTCTTC CASASGGSSYNEQFF
TRBD2 16 TRBJ2-3 TRBV29-1 NA TGCAGCGTTGAGGGACTAGCCTCCGGATCGACAGATACGCAGTATTTT CSVEGLASGSTDTQYF
TRBD1 14 TRBJ2-3 TRBV5-1 NA TGCGCCAGCAGCGACAGGGGAAGCACAGATACGCAGTATTTT CASSDRGSTDTQYF
TRBD1 14 TRBJ1-5 TRBV6-1 NA TGTGCCAGCCTGCAGGGGGGTATCAATCAGCCCCAGCATTTT CASLQGGINQPQHF